This entry lists 29 T cell receptor beta chains sequenced from one sample in a study of T cell repertoires in cytomegalovirus infection. TCRdb ran MiXCR on the reads and lists one entry per CDR3 protein. The profile covers about 340,000 distinct CDR3 sequences, with 25% to 35% appearing a single time and 15% to 25% taken by the ten largest. These receptors have no known antigen. The sample was cultured PBMCs, taken from culture after CMV antigen stimulation. These receptors originate from a human donor in good health (CMV status not recorded). Some clones in this sample may be carry-over from other donors' samples.

J is TRBJ2-3 and V is TRBV7-3; D remains unclear. The germline V gene encodes CDR1 SGHTA and CDR2 FQGTGA. The CDR3 loop spans 13 amino acids. The germline V and J ends were trimmed by 3 bases and 4 bases, with 8 bases remaining between them. Here the CDR3 DNA reads TGTGCCAGCAGCTTGAGGCGGCCAGATACGCAGTATTTT. Its translation: CASSLRRPDTQYF.

This chain's CDR3 is CASSVTGVKQETQYF. The CDR3 DNA sequence: TGTGCCAGTAGTGTCACGGGAGTGAAACAAGAGACCCAGTACTTC. V is TRBV19 and J is TRBJ2-5, with a possible D match to TRBD2 (6 bases). The germline V gene encodes CDR1 LNHDA and CDR2 SQIVND (reference sequence). Trimming stripped 5 bases from V and 2 bases from J, with 15 bases between. This CDR3 spans 15 amino acids.

A word on this clonotype: The junction does not match germline at one end; this may be a read error. The chain is built from TRBV7-6 and TRBJ2-1, with 14 bases matching TRBD2. The CDR3 has 15 residues. Germline CDR1 SGHVS, CDR2 FNYEAQ. The CDR3 is CASSSGLAGADEQFF. The CDR3 DNA reads TGTGCTAGCAGCTCGGGACTAGCGGGAGCGGATGAGCAGTTCTTC.

This clonotype showed up just a few times. The chain has TRBV6-1 and TRBJ1-4; D perhaps matches TRBD1 (6 bases). The CDR3 runs to 14 residues. Trimming removed 7 bases from V and 3 bases from J, with 12 bases in between. Germline CDR1 and CDR2: MNHNS and SASEGT. The CDR3 reads CASTEGGSNEKLFF. As DNA, the CDR3 is TGTGCCAGCACCGAAGGGGGGTCTAATGAAAAACTGTTTTTT.

V and J are TRBV24-1 and TRBJ2-7; tentatively, D is TRBD1 or TRBD2 (5 bases each). The CDR3 is 14 amino acids. In germline, CDR1 is KGHDR, CDR2 SFDVKD. Between the trimmed V and J ends, which lost 5 bases and 0 bases, there was a span of 10 bases. CDR3 region: CATSVGTPSYEQYF. For the CDR3, the DNA is TGTGCCACCAGTGTCGGGACGCCCTCCTACGAGCAGTACTTC.

This clonotype was recorded a few times. This chain connects TRBV11-2 to TRBJ2-3; 10 nucleotides agree with TRBD2. Germline lookup yields CDR1 SGHAT and CDR2 FQNNGV. V lost 5 bases to trimming and J lost 5 bases; unmatched junction nucleotides: 7. The CDR3 loop spans 15 amino acids. The CDR3, as DNA: TGTGCCAGCAGCGAAAATAGCGGGGGGCAAGATACGCAGTATTTT. It specifies CASSENSGGQDTQYF.

The CDR3 is CASSYSLANTGELFF. The CDR3 DNA follows: TGTGCCAGCAGTTACTCACTAGCAAACACCGGGGAGCTGTTTTTT. The chain joins TRBV6-6 to TRBJ2-2, with D perhaps TRBD2 (6 bases). V lost 0 bases, J lost 2 bases, and 7 bases lay in between. CDR3 length: 15 residues. Germline V gene data show CDR1 as MNHNY and CDR2 as SVGAGI (reference sequence).

This sequence joins TRBV6-6 and TRBJ2-5; D gene uncertain. This CDR3 is built from 12 residues. Per the germline V gene, CDR1 is MNHNY and CDR2 is SVGAGI (reference sequence). V dropped 0 bases and J dropped 4 bases, with 3 bases sitting between them. This CDR3 reads CASSYSIETQYF. CDR3 nucleotides: TGTGCCAGCAGTTACTCGATAGAGACCCAGTACTTC.

This chain links TRBV29-1 with TRBJ2-3, with D maybe TRBD2 (6 bases). Germline assignment: CDR1 SQVTM and CDR2 ANQGSEA. Trimming stripped 2 bases from V and 5 bases from J, with 11 bases between. The CDR3 length is 13 residues. The CDR3 reads CSVEPGALDTQYF. The DNA of the CDR3 is TGCAGCGTTGAACCGGGAGCACTAGATACGCAGTATTTT.

Only one count was recorded for this clonotype. This chain joins TRBV27 and TRBJ2-7; no reliable D call. From germline, CDR1 is MNHEY and CDR2 SMNVEV (reference sequence). Between the trimmed V and J ends, which lost 3 bases and 1 base, there was a span of 10 bases. The CDR3 sequence is 14 residues long. The CDR3 protein is CASSFFPASYEQYF. The DNA of the CDR3 is TGTGCCAGCAGTTTCTTTCCAGCTTCCTACGAGCAGTACTTC.

This sequence joins TRBV20-1 and TRBJ1-6, with D tentatively TRBD1 (6 bases). The CDR3 is 15 residues long. Looked up from germline, CDR1 is DFQATT and CDR2 is SNEGSKA (reference sequence). The V end was cut by 2 bases, the J end by 8 bases, with 16 bases between. CDR3 DNA: TGCAGTGCTAGACCCGGGGGGCGCTGGGATTCACCCCTCCACTTT. Protein product: CSARPGGRWDSPLHF.

This clonotype was recorded many times. This chain joins TRBV15 and TRBJ1-4, with no clear D. The V end lost 3 bases, the J end lost 8 bases, and 13 bases lay between the germline ends. CDR3 length equals 14 residues. The V gene's germline CDR1 is LNHNV and CDR2 YYDKDF (reference sequence). The CDR3 DNA reads as TGTGCCACCAGCAGGGCCTTCCAAGGGGAAAAACTGTTTTTT. Translating it yields CATSRAFQGEKLFF.

The chain has TRBV7-6 and TRBJ2-7; 10 bases map to TRBD2. Germline CDR1 and CDR2: SGHVS and FNYEAQ. CDR3 length: 17 amino acids. V lost 0 bases, J lost 1 base, and 6 bases stayed unmatched. The DNA for the CDR3 is TGTGCCAGCAGCTTAGCGCTTAGTAGCGGGGGGTCCTACGAGCAGTACTTC. Translating it yields CASSLALSSGGSYEQYF. Full variable domain (missing parts from reference TRBV7-6 and TRBJ2-7): GAGVSQSPRYKVTKRGQDVALRCDPISGHVSLYWYRQALGQGPEFLTYFNYEAQQDKSGLPNDRFSAERPEGSISTLTIQRTEQRDSAMYRCASSLALSSGGSYEQYFGPGTRLTVT.

This clonotype appeared many times. This chain joins TRBV7-3 and TRBJ2-7; TRBD2 aligns across 9 bases. CDR1 and CDR2 (germline): SGHTA, FQGTGA. J lost 3 bases, V lost 5 bases, and 8 bases had no gene match. This CDR3 region has 15 residues. The CDR3 DNA reads as TGTGCCAGCAGCATTGGACTAGCGACCGACTACGAGCAGTACTTC. Encoded protein: CASSIGLATDYEQYF.

This clonotype was recorded many times. The chain is built from TRBV7-2 and TRBJ2-5; TRBD2 agrees at 7 bases. After removal of 3 bases from V and 1 base from J, the junction contained 11 bases not matched to a gene. CDR1 is SGHTA, CDR2 FQGNSA, per germline. This CDR3 has 17 amino acids. The CDR3 protein is CASSFRTGTTGQETQYF. The CDR3 nucleotides read TGTGCCAGCAGCTTTAGGACGGGGACTACGGGCCAAGAGACCCAGTACTTC.

This chain connects TRBV28 to TRBJ1-2; possible D gene TRBD1, 6 bases. CDR1 and CDR2 (germline): MDHEN, SYDVKM. The CDR3 is 12 amino acids. Trimming shortened V by 4 bases and J by 3 bases, and 6 bases separated the two germline ends. The CDR3 coding sequence is TGTGCCAGCAGTTCAGGGGACTATGGCTACACCTTC. Translating it yields CASSSGDYGYTF.

The chain carries TRBV5-6 and TRBJ2-7, with 13 nucleotides matching TRBD2. The CDR3 totals 15 residues. Germline trimming cut 2 bases from V and 5 bases from J; bases unmatched to any gene: 4. CDR1 is SGHDT and CDR2 is YYEEEE in the germline V gene. The CDR3 nucleotides are TGTGCCAGCAGCTTCAAGACTAGCGGGAGGAACGAGCAGTACTTC. It translates to CASSFKTSGRNEQYF.

The chain has TRBV29-1 and TRBJ2-2; D not certain. V lost 1 base, J lost 1 base, and 10 bases lay in between. Germline CDR1 and CDR2: SQVTM and ANQGSEA. The CDR3 extends over 15 amino acids. Here the CDR3 reads CSVEGADLNTGELFF. The CDR3 DNA is TGCAGCGTTGAAGGTGCAGATCTGAACACCGGGGAGCTGTTTTTT.

This clonotype was counted between two and nine times. This chain connects TRBV11-2 to TRBJ1-2; TRBD1 aligns across 9 bases. The V gene's germline CDR1 is SGHAT and CDR2 FQNNGV. The CDR3 runs 13 residues. J was trimmed by 8 bases and V by 2 bases; bases with no gene match: 3. The chain's CDR3 is CASSLRTGDGYTF. The CDR3 region has the DNA TGTGCCAGCAGCTTAAGGACAGGGGACGGCTACACCTTC.

This chain joins TRBV20-1 and TRBJ1-2; D may be TRBD1 (6 bases). Trimming shortened V by 3 bases and J by 10 bases, and 15 bases separated the two germline ends. CDR1 and CDR2 from the germline V gene are DFQATT and SNEGSKA (reference sequence). The CDR3 totals 12 residues. The DNA of the CDR3 is TGCAGTGCTAGGGGGGCCGGGGGGGACTACACCTTC. This translates into CSARGAGGDYTF.

The chain has TRBV12-3 or TRBV12-4 and TRBJ2-1, with 8 nucleotides matching TRBD2. The CDR3 length is 14 residues. J was trimmed by 9 bases and V by 7 bases; bases with no gene match: 11. In nucleotides, the CDR3 is TGTGCCAGCATGGTAGGACAAGCGGGAGCTGAGCAGTTCTTC. It yields the protein CASMVGQAGAEQFF.

This clonotype was counted between two and nine times. Written as DNA, the CDR3 is TGTGCCAGCAGCTTCGGACTCGGCCTAAACACTGAAGCTTTCTTT. Its translation: CASSFGLGLNTEAFF. The chain employs TRBV7-2 and TRBJ1-1; D gene uncertain. This CDR3 contains 15 residues. Trimming cost V 3 bases and J 2 bases, with 13 bases left between them. CDR1 is SGHTA and CDR2 is FQGNSA in the germline V gene.

The chain has TRBV11-2 and TRBJ1-4; tentatively, D is TRBD1 (5 bases). Trimming left V 4 bases short and J 4 bases short, with 13 bases between. Germline V lookup: CDR1 SGHAT, CDR2 FQNNGV. The CDR3 length is 15 residues. The CDR3 nucleotides read TGTGCCAGCAGCTCGGGGCGCTCGATTAATGAAAAACTGTTTTTT. Protein: CASSSGRSINEKLFF.

The rearrangement joins TRBV7-8 to TRBJ1-1; D is ambiguous. CDR3 size: 14 residues. Trimming cost V 5 bases and J 5 bases, with 15 bases left between them. The germline V gene encodes CDR1 SGHVS and CDR2 FQNEAQ. The CDR3 DNA follows: TGTGCCAGCAGCCCCTCGGTAAAGGTTACTGAAGCTTTCTTT. It codes for CASSPSVKVTEAFF.

The rearrangement links TRBV11-2 to TRBJ2-7; the match to TRBD2 covers 7 bases. The CDR3 consists of 15 residues. Trimming removed 6 bases from V and 7 bases from J; junction bases left unmatched: 15. Germline loops: CDR1 SGHAT, CDR2 FQNNGV. The CDR3: CASSGGSGIFREQYF. The CDR3 region has the DNA TGTGCCAGCAGTGGGGGGAGCGGGATCTTTAGGGAGCAGTACTTC.

This clonotype was seen a few times. The chain couples TRBV6-6 to TRBJ1-3; D remains ambiguous. Germline CDR1 and CDR2: MNHNY and SVGAGI (reference sequence). V lost 0 bases and J lost 0, with 6 bases in between. This CDR3 has 15 residues. CDR3: CASSYSPSSGNTIYF. The DNA for the CDR3 is TGTGCCAGCAGTTACTCGCCTTCCTCTGGAAACACCATATATTTT.

J is TRBJ2-3 and V is TRBV11-2; unclear D gene. Per germline, CDR1 SGHAT and CDR2 FQNNGV. Trimming removed 5 bases from V and 0 bases from J, with 15 bases in between. The CDR3 totals 16 residues. CDR3 nucleotides: TGTGCCAGCAGCCAAATTTGGAAATCTAGCACAGATACGCAGTATTTT. Its translation is CASSQIWKSSTDTQYF.

The rearrangement uses TRBV6-5 and TRBJ2-1; a weak D match, TRBD2 (6 bases). Per the germline V gene, CDR1 is MNHEY and CDR2 is SVGAGI. V was shortened by 4 bases and J by 8 bases, with 18 bases between the two germline ends. This CDR3 has 15 residues. The CDR3 DNA reads as TGTGCCAGCAGTTGGCGGGAAATAGATCGCGATGAGCAGTTCTTC. Residues: CASSWREIDRDEQFF.

This clonotype showed up just a few times. V usage is TRBV6-5 and J usage is TRBJ1-2; weak D call: TRBD1 (5 bases). V lost 5 bases and J 5 bases, leaving 18 bases between the germline ends. From germline, CDR1 is MNHEY and CDR2 SVGAGI. The CDR3 loop spans 15 amino acids. In nucleotides, the CDR3 is TGTGCCAGCAGTCCCACATGGGGCGATCCGTATGGCTACACCTTC. Residues: CASSPTWGDPYGYTF.